This T cell receptor beta chain was recovered during a study of T cell responses to AZD1222 COVID-19 vaccine (dated by TCRdb to the early 2020s). Concerning the study at large: TCR sequencing covered over 230 trial participants: approximately 200 given two doses of AZD1222 and 26 given two doses of MenACWY control vaccine. Trial participants were enrolled by age into 18-55, 56-69 and 70-plus year subgroups, with approximately 160, 26 and 62 TCR-sequenced participants respectively. The paper as a whole reports these results and caveats: Conclusions about previously exposed vaccinees are limited because only six or seven AZD1222 recipients were SARS-CoV-2 seropositive at baseline. Reportedly, close to half of the unique spike-specific TCRs recognized epitopes lying outside the regions that are mutated in the B.1.351 and B.1.1.7 variants. Participants were mostly white British, with more females than males. The authors suggested clonal diversity may have been underestimated. Because no samples from the day 14 peak response were available, repertoires could be characterized only after the peak T cell response. The vaccine-associated CD4 TCRs covered the entire spike protein, and the dominant responses fell in regions 160-218 and 743-854. The 56-69-year group was small, and its depth increase did not reach significance, likely because of low power. After two AZD1222 doses, both the breadth and the depth of spike-specific TCRs were significantly higher than at day 0 and than in MenACWY recipients.

Turning to this clone: The antigen this receptor binds is unknown. A junction end diverges from the germline sequence, so it may reflect a read error.

Spanning cysteine to phenylalanine, the CDR3 consists of 12 amino acids. Only CDR3 DNA is held: 36 bases, read in frame from base 1. Via the germline V gene, CDR1 is MNHEY and CDR2 SVGAGI. The CDR3 regions of human TCRbeta chains were analyzed by immunosequencing. Turning to the authors' computational methods: Repertoire TCRs were checked for matches against a reference library of SARS-CoV-2-specific TCRs that had been generated using the MIRA antigen-specificity platform. Breadth was defined as the fraction of unique TCRs that were SARS-CoV-2-associated, and depth was defined as the fraction of total T cells that were SARS-CoV-2-associated. Using the MIRA data, each spike-specific TCR was assigned both to the spike region to which the TCR was reactive and to a CD4 or CD8 class. Log10-transformed breadth and depth values were compared by one-way ANOVA with Sidak's multiple comparisons tests. TCRdb mirrors the immuneACCESS table, restricted to in-frame sequences. Some clones are absent from its copies; in checked studies, under half trace to an unresolved V gene, and the reason for the others is unknown. V and J calls and clone size come straight from that table; D and trimming were deduced from the DNA. This sample is represented by 100,000 to 150,000 clones; more than 80% of them were singletons. The ten largest clonotypes hold 3.5% to 5.5% of the sample.

The meaning of the sample's time point label: about 28 days (+/-7) after the second vaccine dose. AZD1222 recipients with second doses at about 4 weeks or about 12 weeks were pooled, because spike-specific TCR depth and breadth did not differ between schedules. The vaccinee samples were drawn from two UK trials, COV001 and COV002, one of which was a single-blind randomized controlled phase 2/3 trial testing AZD1222 (ChAdOx1 nCoV-19) in healthy adults. For TCRbeta chain sequencing, PBMC samples were collected from trial participants at day 0 and at day 28 after the second dose. This receptor was taken from an adult who received the AZD1222 COVID-19 vaccine. The chain joins TRBV6-5 to TRBJ2-7, and 7 junctional nucleotides match TRBD2. The material was peripheral blood, obtained 28 days after the second AZD1222 dose. The CDR3 reads CASSPRGRLAFF. The DNA sequence reads TGTGCCAGCAGCCCCCGAGGGCGACTAGCCTTCTTC.